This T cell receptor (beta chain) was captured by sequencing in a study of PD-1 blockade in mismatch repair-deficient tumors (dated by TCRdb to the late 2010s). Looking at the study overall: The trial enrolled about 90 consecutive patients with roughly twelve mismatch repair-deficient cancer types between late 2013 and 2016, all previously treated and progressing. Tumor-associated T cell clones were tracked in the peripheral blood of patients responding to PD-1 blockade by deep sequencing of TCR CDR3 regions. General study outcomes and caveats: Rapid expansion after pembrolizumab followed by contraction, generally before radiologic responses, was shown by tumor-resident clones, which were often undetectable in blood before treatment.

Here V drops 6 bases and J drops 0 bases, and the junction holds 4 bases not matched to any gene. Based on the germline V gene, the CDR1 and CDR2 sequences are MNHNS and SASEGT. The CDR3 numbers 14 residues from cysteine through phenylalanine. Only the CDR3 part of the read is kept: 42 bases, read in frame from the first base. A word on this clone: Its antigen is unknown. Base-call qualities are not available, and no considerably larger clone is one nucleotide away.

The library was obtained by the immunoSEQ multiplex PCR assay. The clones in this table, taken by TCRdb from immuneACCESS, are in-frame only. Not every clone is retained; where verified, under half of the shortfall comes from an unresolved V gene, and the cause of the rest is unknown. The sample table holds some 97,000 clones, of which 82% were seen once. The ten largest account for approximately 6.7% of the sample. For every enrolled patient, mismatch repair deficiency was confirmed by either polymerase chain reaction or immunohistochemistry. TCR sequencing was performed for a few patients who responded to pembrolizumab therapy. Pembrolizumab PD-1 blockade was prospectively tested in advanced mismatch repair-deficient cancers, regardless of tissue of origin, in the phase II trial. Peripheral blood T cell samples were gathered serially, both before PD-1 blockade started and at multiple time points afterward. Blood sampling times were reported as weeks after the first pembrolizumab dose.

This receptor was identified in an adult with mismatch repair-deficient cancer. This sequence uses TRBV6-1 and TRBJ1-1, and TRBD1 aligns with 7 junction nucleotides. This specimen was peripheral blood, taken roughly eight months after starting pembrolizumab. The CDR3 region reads CASRMTGMNTEAFF. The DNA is TGTGCCAGCAGAATGACAGGGATGAACACTGAAGCTTTCTTT.